This is a list of T cell receptor beta chains from one sample in a study of Ad26.COV2.S vaccination and SARS-CoV-2 variants. Method: immunoSEQ multiplex PCR; TCRdb's copy keeps in-frame clones and lacks some. This sample has about 350,000 clones; 75% to 90% occur once, and the top ten carry approximately 5%. The sequences come from peripheral blood, collected in a trial of Ad26.COV2.S vaccine versus placebo. These TCRs come from a person aged 18-65 years who received the Ad26.COV2.S COVID-19 vaccine or a placebo. Each CDR3 is given with its conserved first and last residue. The order of the fields is V gene, clone size, D gene, J gene, CDR3 protein, CDR3 DNA. A D gene is named only where the DNA matches it firmly. Part of the rows lack a size; the others show once, few, many or a class for expanded clones.

TRBV5-1	NA	NA	TRBJ2-7	CASSSTGTAYEQYF	TGCGCCAGCAGCTCAACCGGGACCGCCTACGAGCAGTACTTC
TRBV3-1/TRBV3-2	NA	NA	TRBJ2-2	CASSQDPGVPGSNTGELFF	TGTGCCAGCAGCCAAGATCCGGGCGTCCCGGGTTCGAACACCGGGGAGCTGTTTTTT
TRBV2	NA	NA	TRBJ2-1	CASSEGWSSSYNEQFF	TGTGCCAGCAGTGAAGGTTGGTCAAGCTCCTACAATGAGCAGTTCTTC
TRBV28	NA	NA	TRBJ1-2	CASSSYPGGTAGYTF	TGTGCCAGCAGTTCCTATCCGGGGGGGACCGCTGGCTACACCTTC
TRBV28	NA	TRBD1	TRBJ2-1	CASLDRGYNEQFF	TGTGCCAGTTTGGACAGGGGATACAATGAGCAGTTCTTC
TRBV28	NA	NA	TRBJ2-2	CASHWGGNTGELFF	TGTGCCAGCCACTGGGGCGGAAACACCGGGGAGCTGTTTTTT
TRBV6-1	NA	NA	TRBJ2-5	CASSEANYPQETQYF	TGTGCCAGCAGTGAAGCCAATTACCCTCAAGAGACCCAGTACTTC
TRBV6-6	NA	NA	TRBJ2-7	CASRGGLVYEQYF	TGTGCCAGCCGTGGGGGCCTGGTCTACGAGCAGTACTTC
TRBV10-2	NA	TRBD2	TRBJ2-5	CASSALLAGGPETQYF	TGCGCCAGCAGTGCCTTACTAGCGGGAGGGCCCGAGACCCAGTACTTC
TRBV28	NA	TRBD2	TRBJ2-5	CASSFRLAGVGETQYF	TGTGCCAGCAGTTTTCGGTTAGCGGGAGTGGGGGAGACCCAGTACTTC
TRBV10-1	NA	TRBD1	TRBJ1-1	CASSTGTGSGMAFF	TGCGCCAGCAGTACCGGGACAGGGTCAGGTATGGCTTTCTTT
TRBV7-9	NA	NA	TRBJ1-5	CASSLVSGPQHF	TGTGCCAGCAGCTTAGTCAGTGGGCCCCAGCATTTT
TRBV27	NA	NA	TRBJ2-5	CASRGGGPRETQYF	TGTGCCAGCAGGGGGGGTGGGCCGAGAGAGACCCAGTACTTC
TRBV7-8	NA	TRBD2	TRBJ2-7	CASSIPTSGRAYEQYF	TGTGCCAGCAGCATTCCCACTAGCGGGAGGGCCTACGAGCAGTACTTC
TRBV18	NA	NA	TRBJ1-1	CASSPVARNTEAFF	TGTGCCAGCTCACCTGTGGCCCGGAACACTGAAGCTTTCTTT
TRBV9	once	NA	TRBJ2-2	CASSGWYRTAQNTGELFF	TGTGCCAGCAGCGGATGGTACCGGACAGCACAGAACACCGGGGAGCTGTTTTTT
TRBV18	once	NA	TRBJ1-4	CASSGGGAEEKLFF	TGTGCCAGCTCAGGGGGGGGCGCGGAAGAAAAACTGTTTTTT
TRBV25-1	many	NA	TRBJ2-2	CASSGTGTGELFF	TGTGCCAGCAGTGGGACGGGCACCGGGGAGCTGTTTTTT
TRBV19	NA	TRBD2	TRBJ2-1	CASKGREGAYNEQFF	TGTGCCAGTAAGGGGCGGGAGGGAGCTTACAATGAGCAGTTCTTC
TRBV28	NA	TRBD2	TRBJ2-7	CASRPGLADAYEQYF	TGTGCCAGCAGACCGGGACTAGCGGACGCCTACGAGCAGTACTTC
TRBV6-5	NA	NA	TRBJ1-5	CASQTGSGNQPQHF	TGTGCCAGCCAAACAGGGAGTGGCAATCAGCCCCAGCATTTT
TRBV20-1	NA	NA	TRBJ1-1	CSASPGTNTEAFF	TGCAGTGCTAGTCCGGGTACTAACACTGAAGCTTTCTTT
TRBV7-2	NA	TRBD2	TRBJ2-5	CASSLGSGLAGGTQYF	TGTGCCAGCAGCTTAGGGTCGGGACTAGCGGGGGGGACCCAGTACTTC
TRBV28	once	TRBD2	TRBJ2-4	CASSSRGGGNIQYF	TGTGCCAGCAGTTCACGGGGGGGAGGGAACATTCAGTACTTC
TRBV18	few	NA	TRBJ2-5	CASSPAGPSRETQYF	TGTGCCAGCTCACCGGCGGGACCCTCGAGAGAGACCCAGTACTTC
TRBV7-8	NA	TRBD2	TRBJ2-2	CASSPTSENTGELFF	TGTGCCAGCAGCCCCACTAGCGAGAACACCGGGGAGCTGTTTTTT
TRBV4-3	NA	TRBD1	TRBJ2-7	CASSQFTGDYEQYF	TGCGCCAGCAGCCAATTTACAGGGGACTACGAGCAGTACTTC